The 2 T cell receptor beta chains below were found in one sample sequenced in a study of T-cell reconstitution after alpha-beta-depleted transplantation in children. Unique molecular identifiers were used to barcode this TCRbeta library. TCRdb reprocessed the PCR reads via MiXCR and lists one record per CDR3 protein. The table includes about 540,000 distinct CDR3 sequences, around 19% detected once. The sample was PBMCs from the stem cell graft donor, taken from the stem cell graft. The receptors here all came from a human donor who donated a stem cell graft to a child with acute lymphoblastic leukemia.

A remark on this clonotype: A much larger clone lies one base from this, so it may be a read error. The chain couples TRBV29-1 to TRBJ2-1; D is unresolved. This CDR3 spans 12 amino acids. Germline V lookup: CDR1 SQVTM, CDR2 ANQGSEA. CDR3 bases: TGCAGCGTTGAGAAAGTTTACAATGAGCATTTCTTC. Amino acid sequence: CSVEKVYNEHFF.

The V call is TRBV19, the J call TRBJ2-3, with 7 bases matching TRBD1. Germline V gene sequence: CDR1 LNHDA, CDR2 SQIVND (reference sequence). Losses at the gene ends were 6 bases for V and 3 bases for J; bases not matched to a gene: 3. The CDR3 totals 13 residues. This CDR3 is CASRTGETDTQYF. CDR3 in DNA: TGTGCCAGTAGAACAGGGGAGACAGATACGCAGTATTTT.